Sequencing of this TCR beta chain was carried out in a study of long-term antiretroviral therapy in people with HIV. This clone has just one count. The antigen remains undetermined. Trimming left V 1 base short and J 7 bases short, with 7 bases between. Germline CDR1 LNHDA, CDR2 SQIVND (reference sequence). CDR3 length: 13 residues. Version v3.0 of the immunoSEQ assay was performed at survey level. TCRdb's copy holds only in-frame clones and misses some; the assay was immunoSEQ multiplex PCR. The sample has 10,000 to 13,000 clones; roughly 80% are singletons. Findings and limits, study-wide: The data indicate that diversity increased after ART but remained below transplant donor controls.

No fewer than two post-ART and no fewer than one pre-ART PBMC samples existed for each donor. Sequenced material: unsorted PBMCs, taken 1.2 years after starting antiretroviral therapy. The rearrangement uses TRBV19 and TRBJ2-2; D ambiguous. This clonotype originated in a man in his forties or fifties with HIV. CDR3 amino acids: CASSIGDGGELFF. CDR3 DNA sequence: TGTGCCAGTAGTATAGGCGACGGCGGGGAGCTGTTTTTT. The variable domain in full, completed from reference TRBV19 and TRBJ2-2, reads DGGITQSPKYLFRKEGQNVTLSCEQNLNHDAMYWYRQDPGQGLRLIYYSQIVNDFQKGDIAEGYSVSREKKESFPLTVTSAQKNPTAFYLCASSIGDGGELFFGEGSRLTVL.